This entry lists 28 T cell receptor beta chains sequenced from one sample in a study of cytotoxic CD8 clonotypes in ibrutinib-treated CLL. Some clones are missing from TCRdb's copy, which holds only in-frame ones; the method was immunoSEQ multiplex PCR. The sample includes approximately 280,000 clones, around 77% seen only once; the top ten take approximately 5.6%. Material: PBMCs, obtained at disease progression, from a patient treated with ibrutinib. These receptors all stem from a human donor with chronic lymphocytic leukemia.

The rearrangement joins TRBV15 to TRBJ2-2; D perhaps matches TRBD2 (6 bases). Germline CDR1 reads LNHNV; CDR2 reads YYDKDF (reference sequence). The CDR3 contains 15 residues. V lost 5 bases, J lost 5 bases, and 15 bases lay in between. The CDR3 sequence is CATSQWDLLTGELFF. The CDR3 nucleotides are TGTGCCACCAGCCAATGGGACTTATTGACCGGGGAGCTGTTTTTT.

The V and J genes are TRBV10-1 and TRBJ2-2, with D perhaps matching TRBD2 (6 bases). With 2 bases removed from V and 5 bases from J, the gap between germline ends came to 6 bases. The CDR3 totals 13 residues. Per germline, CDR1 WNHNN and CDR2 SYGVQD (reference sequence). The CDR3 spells CASSEAGTGELFF. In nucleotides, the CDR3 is TGCGCCAGCAGTGAGGCGGGGACCGGGGAGCTGTTTTTT.

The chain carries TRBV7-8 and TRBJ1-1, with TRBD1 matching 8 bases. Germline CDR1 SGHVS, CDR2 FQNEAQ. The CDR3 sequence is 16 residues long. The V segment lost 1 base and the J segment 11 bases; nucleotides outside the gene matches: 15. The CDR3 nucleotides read TGTGCCAGCAGCTTAGATCAGGGGGCGCGGGGGATTCGGGCTTTCTTT. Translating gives CASSLDQGARGIRAFF. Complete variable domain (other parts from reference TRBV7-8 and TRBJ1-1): GAGVSQSPRYKVAKRGQDVALRCDPISGHVSLFWYQQALGQGPEFLTYFQNEAQLDKSGLPSDRFFAERPEGSVSTLKIQRTQQEDSAVYLCASSLDQGARGIRAFFGQGTRLTVV.

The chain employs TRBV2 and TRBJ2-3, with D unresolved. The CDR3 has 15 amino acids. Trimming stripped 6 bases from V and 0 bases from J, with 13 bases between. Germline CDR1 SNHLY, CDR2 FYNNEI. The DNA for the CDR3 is TGTGCCAGCAGGCAGGTTGGTTCTAGCACAGATACGCAGTATTTT. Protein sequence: CASRQVGSSTDTQYF.

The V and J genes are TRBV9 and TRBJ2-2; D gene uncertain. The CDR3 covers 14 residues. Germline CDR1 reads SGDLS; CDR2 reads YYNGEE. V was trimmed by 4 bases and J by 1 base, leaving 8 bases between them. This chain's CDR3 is CASSILGNTGELFF. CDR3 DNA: TGTGCCAGCAGCATCTTAGGGAACACCGGGGAGCTGTTTTTT.

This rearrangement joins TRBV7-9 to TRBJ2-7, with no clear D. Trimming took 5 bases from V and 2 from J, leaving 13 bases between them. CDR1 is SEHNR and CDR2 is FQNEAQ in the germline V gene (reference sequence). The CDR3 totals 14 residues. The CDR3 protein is CASSHPSRPYEQYF. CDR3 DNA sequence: TGTGCCAGCAGCCATCCCAGCAGACCCTACGAGCAGTACTTC.

CDR3 residues: CASSPLGAGGQETQYF. The CDR3 DNA reads as TGTGCCAGCAGCCCTTTGGGGGCGGGGGGTCAAGAGACCCAGTACTTC. This chain links TRBV7-2 with TRBJ2-5; TRBD2 aligns across 8 bases. The V segment lost 5 bases and the J segment 2 bases; nucleotides outside the gene matches: 10. Germline CDR1 SGHTA, CDR2 FQGNSA. The length of the CDR3 is 16 residues.

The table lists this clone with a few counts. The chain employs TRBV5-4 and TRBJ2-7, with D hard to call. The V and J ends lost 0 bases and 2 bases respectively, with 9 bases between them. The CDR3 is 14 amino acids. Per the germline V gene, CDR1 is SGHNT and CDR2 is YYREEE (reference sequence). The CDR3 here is CASSLVGHPYEQYF. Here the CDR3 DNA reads TGTGCCAGCAGCTTGGTTGGGCACCCCTACGAGCAGTACTTC.

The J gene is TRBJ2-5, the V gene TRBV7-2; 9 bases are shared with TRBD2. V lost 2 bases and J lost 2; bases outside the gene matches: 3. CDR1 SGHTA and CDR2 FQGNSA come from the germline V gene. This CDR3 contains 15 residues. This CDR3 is CASSLRSGGQETQYF. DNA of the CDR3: TGTGCCAGCAGCTTAAGGAGCGGGGGGCAAGAGACCCAGTACTTC.

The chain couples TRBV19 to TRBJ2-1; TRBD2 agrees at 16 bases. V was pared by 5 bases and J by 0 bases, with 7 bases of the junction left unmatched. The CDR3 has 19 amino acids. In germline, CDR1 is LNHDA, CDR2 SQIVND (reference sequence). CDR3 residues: CASSLRGTSGRGSYNEQFF. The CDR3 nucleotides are TGTGCCAGTAGTCTAAGAGGGACTAGCGGGAGGGGCTCCTACAATGAGCAGTTCTTC.

Written as DNA, the CDR3 is TGCGCCAGCAGCGGAGGCAGTATGGGGAATGAGCAGTTCTTC. Translating gives CASSGGSMGNEQFF. This chain uses TRBV5-1 with TRBJ2-1; D is perhaps TRBD2 (5 bases). Trimming removed 4 bases at V and 7 bases at J, with 15 bases between. This CDR3 spans 14 amino acids. Germline V gene data show CDR1 as SGHRS and CDR2 as YFSETQ.

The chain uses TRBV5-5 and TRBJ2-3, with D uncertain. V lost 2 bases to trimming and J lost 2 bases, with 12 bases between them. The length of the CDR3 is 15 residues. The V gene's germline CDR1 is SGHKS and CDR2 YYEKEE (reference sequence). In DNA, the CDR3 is TGTGCCAGCAGCTTTCACCGGCCCCTCACAGATACGCAGTATTTT. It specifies CASSFHRPLTDTQYF.

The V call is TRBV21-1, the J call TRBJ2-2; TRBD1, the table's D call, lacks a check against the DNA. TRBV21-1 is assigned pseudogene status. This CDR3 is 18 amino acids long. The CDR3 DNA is TGTGCCAGCAGCCGAATTAAACAGGGGGCGCTTAGCACCGGGGAGCTGTTTTTT. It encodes CASSRIKQGALSTGELFF.

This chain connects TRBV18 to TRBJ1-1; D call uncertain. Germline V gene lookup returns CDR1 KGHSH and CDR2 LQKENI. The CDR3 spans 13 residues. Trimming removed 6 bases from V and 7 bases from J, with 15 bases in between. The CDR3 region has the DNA TGTGCCAGCTCGCTAGAACGGTACCTTGAAGCTTTCTTT. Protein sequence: CASSLERYLEAFF. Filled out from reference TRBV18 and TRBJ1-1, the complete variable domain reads NAGVMQNPRHLVRRRGQEARLRCSPMKGHSHVYWYRQLPEEGLKFMVYLQKENIIDESGMPKERFSAEFPKEGPSILRIQQVVRGDSAAYFCASSLERYLEAFFGQGTRLTVV.

CDR3 nucleotide sequence: TGTGCCAGCAGCTCGAGACAGGGGGCGAGGAGCGAGCAGTACTTC. Translated: CASSSRQGARSEQYF. The chain employs TRBV7-9 and TRBJ2-7; 10 bases align to TRBD1. The CDR3 is made up of 15 amino acids. V gave up 4 bases and J gave up 6 bases; unmatched junction bases: 9. CDR1 is SEHNR, CDR2 FQNEAQ, per germline (reference sequence). Full variable domain (rest looked up from reference TRBV7-9 and TRBJ2-7): DTGVSQNPRHKITKRGQNVTFRCDPISEHNRLYWYRQTLGQGPEFLTYFQNEAQLEKSRLLSDRFSAERPKGSFSTLEIQRTEQGDSAMYLCASSSRQGARSEQYFGPGTRLTVT.

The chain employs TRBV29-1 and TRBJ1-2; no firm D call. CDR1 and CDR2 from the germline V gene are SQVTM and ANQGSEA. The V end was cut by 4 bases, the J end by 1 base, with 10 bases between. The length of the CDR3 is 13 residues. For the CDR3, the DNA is TGCAGCGTTGGTAGCCGTCTTAACTATGGCTACACCTTC. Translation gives CSVGSRLNYGYTF.

CDR3 loop: CASSSPSGGAAGGTGELFF. The CDR3 DNA follows: TGCGCCAGCAGCTCCCCTAGCGGGGGGGCCGCGGGTGGCACCGGGGAGCTGTTTTTT. The rearrangement links TRBV5-1 to TRBJ2-2; 12 positions match TRBD2. CDR1 SGHRS and CDR2 YFSETQ come from the germline V gene. The CDR3 runs to 19 residues. Trimming cost V 3 bases and J 4 bases; bases outside gene matches: 13.

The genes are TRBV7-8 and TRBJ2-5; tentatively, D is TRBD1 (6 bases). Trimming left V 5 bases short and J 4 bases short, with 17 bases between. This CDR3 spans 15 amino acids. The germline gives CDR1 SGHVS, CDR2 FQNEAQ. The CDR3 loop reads CASSTRNRDGETQYF. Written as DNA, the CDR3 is TGTGCCAGCAGCACGCGTAACAGGGATGGAGAGACCCAGTACTTC.

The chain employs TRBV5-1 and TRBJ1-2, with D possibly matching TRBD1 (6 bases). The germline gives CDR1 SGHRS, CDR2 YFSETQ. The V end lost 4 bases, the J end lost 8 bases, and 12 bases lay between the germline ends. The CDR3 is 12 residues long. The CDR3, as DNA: TGCGCCAGCAGCGGGGGTGGACAGGGCTACACCTTC. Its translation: CASSGGGQGYTF. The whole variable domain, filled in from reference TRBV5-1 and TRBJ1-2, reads KAGVTQTPRYLIKTRGQQVTLSCSPISGHRSVSWYQQTPGQGLQFLFEYFSETQRNKGNFPGRFSGRQFSNSRSEMNVSTLELGDSALYLCASSGGGQGYTFGSGTRLTVV.

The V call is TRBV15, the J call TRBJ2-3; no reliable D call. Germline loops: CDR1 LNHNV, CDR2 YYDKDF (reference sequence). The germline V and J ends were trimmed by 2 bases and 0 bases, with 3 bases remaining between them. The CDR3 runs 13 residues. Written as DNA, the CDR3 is TGTGCCACCAGCAGACGAAGCACAGATACGCAGTATTTT. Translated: CATSRRSTDTQYF. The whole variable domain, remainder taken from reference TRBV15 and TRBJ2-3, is DAMVIQNPRYQVTQFGKPVTLSCSQTLNHNVMYWYQQKSSQAPKLLFHYYDKDFNNEADTPDNFQSRRPNTSFCFLDIRSPGLGDTAMYLCATSRRSTDTQYFGPGTRLTVL.

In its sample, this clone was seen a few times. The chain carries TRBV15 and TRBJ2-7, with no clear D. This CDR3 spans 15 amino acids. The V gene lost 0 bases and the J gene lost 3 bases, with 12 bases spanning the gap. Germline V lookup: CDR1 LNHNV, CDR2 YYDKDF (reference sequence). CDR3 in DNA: TGTGCCACCAGCAGAGATATTTCATCCAACTACGAGCAGTACTTC. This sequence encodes CATSRDISSNYEQYF.

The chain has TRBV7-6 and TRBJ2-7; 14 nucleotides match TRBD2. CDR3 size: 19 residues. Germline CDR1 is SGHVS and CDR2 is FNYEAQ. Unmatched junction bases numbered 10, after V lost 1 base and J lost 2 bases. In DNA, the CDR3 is TGTGCCAGCAGCTTAGGGCGCGCGACTAGCGGGAGGGACCCCTACGAGCAGTACTTC. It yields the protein CASSLGRATSGRDPYEQYF.

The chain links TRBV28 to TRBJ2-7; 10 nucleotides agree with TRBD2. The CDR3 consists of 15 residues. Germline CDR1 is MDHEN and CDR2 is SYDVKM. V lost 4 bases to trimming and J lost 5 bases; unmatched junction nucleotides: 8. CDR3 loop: CASSSAGGPVDEQYF. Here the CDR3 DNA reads TGTGCCAGCAGTTCAGCGGGAGGGCCAGTAGACGAGCAGTACTTC.

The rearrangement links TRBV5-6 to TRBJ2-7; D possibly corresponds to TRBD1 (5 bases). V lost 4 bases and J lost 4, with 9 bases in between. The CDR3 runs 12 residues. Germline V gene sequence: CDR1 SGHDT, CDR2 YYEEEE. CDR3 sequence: CASSDKGYEQYF. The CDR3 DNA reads TGTGCCAGCAGCGACAAGGGGTACGAGCAGTACTTC. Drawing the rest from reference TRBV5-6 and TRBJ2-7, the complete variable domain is DAGVTQSPTHLIKTRGQQVTLRCSPKSGHDTVSWYQQALGQGPQFIFQYYEEEERQRGNFPDRFSGHQFPNYSSELNVNALLLGDSALYLCASSDKGYEQYFGPGTRLTVT.

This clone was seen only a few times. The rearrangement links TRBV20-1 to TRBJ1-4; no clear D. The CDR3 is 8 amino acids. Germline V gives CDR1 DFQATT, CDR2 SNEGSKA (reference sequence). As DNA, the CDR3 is TGCAGGGCGGGAGTCGAGTTTTTT. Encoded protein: CRAGVEFF.

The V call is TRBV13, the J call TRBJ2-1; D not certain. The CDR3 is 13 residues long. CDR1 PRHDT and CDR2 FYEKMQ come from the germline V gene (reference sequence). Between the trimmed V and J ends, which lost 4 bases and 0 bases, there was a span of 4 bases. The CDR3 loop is CASSWRSYNEQFF. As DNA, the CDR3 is TGTGCCAGCAGCTGGCGCTCCTACAATGAGCAGTTCTTC.

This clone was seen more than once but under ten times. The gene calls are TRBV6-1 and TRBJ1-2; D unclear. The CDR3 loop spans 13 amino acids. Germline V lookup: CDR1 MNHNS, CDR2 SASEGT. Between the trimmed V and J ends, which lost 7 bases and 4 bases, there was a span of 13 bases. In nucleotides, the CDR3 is TGTGCCAGCACGATGACAAACGGCTATGGCTACACCTTC. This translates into CASTMTNGYGYTF.

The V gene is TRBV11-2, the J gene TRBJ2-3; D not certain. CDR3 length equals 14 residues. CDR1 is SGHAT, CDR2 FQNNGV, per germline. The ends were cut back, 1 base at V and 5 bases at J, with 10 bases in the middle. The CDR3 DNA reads TGTGCCAGCAGCTTAGGTGGGCCCTTAGATACGCAGTATTTT. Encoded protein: CASSLGGPLDTQYF.